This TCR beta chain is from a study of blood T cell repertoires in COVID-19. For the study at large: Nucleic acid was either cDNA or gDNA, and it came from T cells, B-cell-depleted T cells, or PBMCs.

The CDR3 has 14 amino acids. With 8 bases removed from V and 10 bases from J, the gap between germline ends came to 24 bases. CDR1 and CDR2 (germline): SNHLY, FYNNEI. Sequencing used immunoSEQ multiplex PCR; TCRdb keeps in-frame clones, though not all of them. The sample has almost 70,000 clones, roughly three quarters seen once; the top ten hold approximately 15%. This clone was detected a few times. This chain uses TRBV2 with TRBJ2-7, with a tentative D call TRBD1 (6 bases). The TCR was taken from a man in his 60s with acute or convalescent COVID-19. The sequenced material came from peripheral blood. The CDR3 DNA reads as TGTGCCAGCTTGTCCCCGCAGGGGCTAACCCGACAGTACTTC. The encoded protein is CASLSPQGLTRQYF.